This paragraph covers one T cell receptor beta chain sequence. This entry belongs to a study of blood T cells in healthy people across ages. The second PCR ran 7 to 11 cycles with a sample-barcoded 5' primer and J-beta primers. One entry per CDR3 protein results from TCRdb running MiXCR on the 5' RACE reads. The table records 700,000 to 950,000 distinct CDR3 sequences, 35% to 45% of them present only once. CDR3 length: 16 amino acids. The V and J ends lost 5 bases and 3 bases, in that order; junction bases with no gene match: 8. Material: blood. The receptor was derived from a woman between 55 and 75 years old in good health. V gene TRBV12-3 or TRBV12-4 combines with J gene TRBJ2-1; TRBD2 matches 9 bases. CDR3 nucleotide sequence: TGTGCCAGCAGTCCCACCAGGCGGGGGGGCTACAATGAGCAGTTCTTC. It is translated as CASSPTRRGGYNEQFF.